Sequencing of this T cell receptor beta chain was carried out in a study of T-cell reconstitution after alpha-beta-depleted transplantation in children. As it was prepared, the TCRbeta library received unique molecular identifiers. TCRdb processed the PCR reads anew with MiXCR; each CDR3 protein has one entry. The table has some 390,000 distinct CDR3 sequences, approximately 20% seen once. Many counts were recorded for this clonotype. The CDR3 spans 14 residues. Trimming took off 6 bases at V and 2 bases at J, with 14 bases between the two ends. The source material was PBMCs from the stem cell graft donor, sampled from the stem cell graft. The chain links TRBV12-3 or TRBV12-4 to TRBJ2-7, with D possibly TRBD2 on 6 matching bases. The sequence was collected from a human donor who donated a stem cell graft to a child with acute myeloid leukemia. The CDR3 bases are TGTGCCAGCAGCCCCCGGGACTTTCCCTACGAGCAGTACTTC. Translating gives CASSPRDFPYEQYF.